This T cell receptor (beta chain) derives from a study of shared clonotypes between healthy human individuals. Across the whole study: Aged between 18 and 49, the donors were a couple of women and three men. Study-level points and caveats: The sampled material consisted only of blood, and tissue repertoires are likely to differ.

Only a few counts were recorded for this clone. The antigen is unknown. The CDR3 is 14 amino acids. Germline assignment: CDR1 LNHDA and CDR2 SQIVND (reference sequence). The trim removed 5 bases at V and 9 bases at J, leaving 5 bases unmatched. TCRdb keeps only in-frame clones here, not all; method: immunoSEQ multiplex PCR. The data contain roughly 720,000 clones, 90% of them seen just once; the ten biggest clones take up 34%. This sequence originates from a man younger than 30 in good health. Some clones in this sample may be carry-over from other donors' samples. The sequenced material came from memory CD8+ T cells from PBMCs. Regarding subset: CD45RO+ cells pooled with CCR7-negative TemRA cells. This chain links TRBV19 with TRBJ2-1; 12 bases line up with TRBD2. CDR3 coding DNA: TGTGCCAGTAGTCTAGCGGGAGGGCGGGCTGAGCAGTTCTTC. Amino acid sequence: CASSLAGGRAEQFF.